This TCR beta chain was sequenced for a study of metastatic and nonmetastatic thyroid tumors. Germline CDR1 and CDR2: SGHRS and YFSETQ. The CDR3 loop spans 14 amino acids. V was pared by 0 bases and J by 3 bases, with 9 bases between. Using MiXCR, TCRdb re-called clones from the PCR reads. The table lists 12,000 or so clones, around 25% of them singletons, with about 21% in the top ten. All patients reached thyroid surgery having received no treatment beforehand. This sequence was found in a male donor with papillary thyroid cancer or a benign thyroid nodule (not recorded which). Some clones in this sample may be carry-over from other donors' samples. The chain employs TRBV5-1 and TRBJ2-5, with D unclear. The sample consisted of adjacent normal tissue. CDR3 amino acids: CASSLVLPEETQYF. The CDR3 DNA reads as TGCGCCAGCAGCTTGGTGCTCCCCGAAGAGACCCAGTACTTC.